This T cell receptor (beta chain) comes out of a study of CD8 T cells in Susac syndrome. Random hexamers were used to reverse transcribe the RNA input (roughly 0.5 to 1 ug). Multiplex PCR with immunoSEQ amplified the TCR beta CDR3 across 54 Vbeta and 13 Jbeta. TCRdb independently ran MiXCR on the immunoSEQ multiplex PCR reads; one entry per CDR3 protein. The sample lists some 200,000 distinct CDR3 sequences; approximately 94% were seen once. In regard to this clonotype: Its antigen is unknown.

The T cells that were sequenced for TCR beta were CD8+ and CD4+ cells from blood. As controls, healthy donors matched for age and sex were used. V was cut by 6 bases and J by 1 base, with 10 bases left in between. CDR3 length: 15 residues. Germline CDR1 reads MDHEN; CDR2 reads SYDVKM. Overall study results and limits: That the number of individuals in its TCR sequencing and HLA analysis was relatively small was acknowledged by the study.

The gene calls are TRBV28 and TRBJ2-6, with TRBD1 as a possible D gene (5 bases). Sequenced material: CD4+ T cells from PBMCs. This TCR was recovered from a human donor in good health. In DNA, the CDR3 is TGTGCCAGCAGGACTCCAGGGTCTGGGGCCAACGTCCTGACTTTC. It encodes CASRTPGSGANVLTF.